These T cell receptor beta chains were read from a single sample in a study of CD8+CD57+ T cells in acquired aplastic anemia. TCRdb reprocessed the reads with MiXCR, giving one entry per CDR3 protein. The top ten clones hold approximately 3.9% of a sample with hundreds of thousands of distinct CDR3 sequences, 65% to 75% of them seen once. Sequenced sample: sorted CD4+, CD8+, or CD8+CD57+ T cells (not recorded which) from PBMCs. These receptors came from a human donor in good health, serving as a control. The CDR3 runs from the conserved cysteine through the conserved F or W. Fields, in order: clone size, D gene, J gene, V gene, CDR3 DNA, CDR3 protein. D genes are given only for firm matches. Expanded clones get a size class; other rows say once, few or many, or leave the size out.

>NA|NA|TRBJ2-3|TRBV6-6
TGTGCCAACGGGGATTCTACATCAGGCACAGATACGCAGTATTTT
CANGDSTSGTDTQYF
>few|NA|TRBJ1-1|TRBV2
TGTGCCAGCGCTAGCGACAGCGGGGCTGAAGCTTTCTTT
CASASDSGAEAFF
>NA|NA|TRBJ1-6|TRBV20-1
TGCAGTGCCACCCCGGGGAGATCACCCCTCCACTTT
CSATPGRSPLHF
>NA|TRBD1|TRBJ1-4|TRBV6-1
TGTGCCAGCAGCCGGGACAGGGCTGGTGAAAAACTGTTATTT
CASSRDRAGEKLLF
>NA|NA|TRBJ1-2|TRBV9
TGTGCCAGTAGCATCGACAGGCCGGTTGGCAACACCTTC
CASSIDRPVGNTF
>NA|NA|TRBJ1-4|TRBV2
TGTGCCAGCAGTGAGGCGCGTGACAATCAAAAACTGTTTTTT
CASSEARDNQKLFF
>many|NA|TRBJ2-7|TRBV6-1
TGTGCCAGCAGCGCGATTCCGGGATCGACCTACGAGCAGTACTTC
CASSAIPGSTYEQYF
>NA|NA|TRBJ1-2|TRBV7-8
TGTGCCAGCAGTTCCCGGGGGGACTCTGGCTACACCTTC
CASSSRGDSGYTF
>NA|NA|TRBJ1-3|TRBV5-4
TGTGCCAGCAGTGGCAGCGCAGGGGGAAACACCATATATTTT
CASSGSAGGNTIYF
>once|NA|TRBJ2-7|TRBV5-1
TGCGCCAGCAGCTTGGCCGGGGCAGGGGAGTACTTC
CASSLAGAGEYF
>NA|TRBD1|TRBJ1-3|TRBV12-3/TRBV12-4
TGTGCCAGCAGTTTCGACAGGGTAACTGGAAACACCATATATTTT
CASSFDRVTGNTIYF
>NA|NA|TRBJ1-4|TRBV7-4
TGTGCCAGCAGCGTAGGCGAGCATCAAATACTGTTTTTT
CASSVGEHQILFF
>NA|NA|TRBJ2-7|TRBV11-3
TGTGCCGGCAGCCTGGTTCCGGGTCCTACCTACGAGCAGTACTTC
CAGSLVPGPTYEQYF
>many|TRBD2|TRBJ2-3|TRBV7-2
TGTGCCAGCAGCTTAGGACTAGCGGGAGATACGCAGTATTTT
CASSLGLAGDTQYF
>NA|NA|TRBJ1-4|TRBV7-2
TGTGCCAGCAGCAAAGCGTGGAGCGGAGGCCAAGGGACCCTGTTTTTT
CASSKAWSGGQGTLFF
>many|NA|TRBJ1-4|TRBV5-1
TGCGCCAGCAGCTTTACCGGGGTCGAACAAAAAAAACTGTTTTTT
CASSFTGVEQKKLFF
>once|NA|TRBJ1-2|TRBV12-3/TRBV12-4
TGTGCCAGCAGGAGGGCGGGTTCATATGGCTACACCTTC
CASRRAGSYGYTF
>NA|NA|TRBJ2-5|TRBV5-6
TGTGCCAGCAGTCCGACCGGGAAAGAGACCCAGTACTTC
CASSPTGKETQYF
>NA|TRBD1|TRBJ1-2|TRBV12-3/TRBV12-4
TGTGCCAGCAGTTTAGGACAGGGGGCAGACTATGGCTACACCTTC
CASSLGQGADYGYTF
>many|TRBD1|TRBJ1-1|TRBV20-1
TGCAGTGCTAGAAGGGACAGCCTGAACACTGAAGCTTTCTTT
CSARRDSLNTEAFF
>NA|TRBD1|TRBJ2-1|TRBV5-1
TGTGCCAGCAGCTTGGTAGTGCAGGGGGATGAGCAGTTCTTC
CASSLVVQGDEQFF
>NA|TRBD1|TRBJ1-2|TRBV9
TGTGCCAGCAGCGTAGGTGGACAGGCCACGCACGACTATGGCTACACCTTC
CASSVGGQATHDYGYTF